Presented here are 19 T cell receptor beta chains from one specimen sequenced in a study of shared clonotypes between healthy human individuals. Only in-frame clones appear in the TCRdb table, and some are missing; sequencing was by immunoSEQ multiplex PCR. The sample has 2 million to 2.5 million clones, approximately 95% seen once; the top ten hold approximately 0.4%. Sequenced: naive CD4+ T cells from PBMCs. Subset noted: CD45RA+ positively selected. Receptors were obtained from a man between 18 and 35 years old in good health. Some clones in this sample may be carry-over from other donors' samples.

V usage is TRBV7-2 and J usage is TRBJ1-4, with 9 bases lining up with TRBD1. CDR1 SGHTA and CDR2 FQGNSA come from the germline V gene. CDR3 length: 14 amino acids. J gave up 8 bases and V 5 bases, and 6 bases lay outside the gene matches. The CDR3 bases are TGTGCCAGCAGCCCCGGGACAGGGCGCGAAAAACTGTTTTTT. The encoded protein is CASSPGTGREKLFF.

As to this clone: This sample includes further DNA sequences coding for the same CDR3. Written as DNA, the CDR3 is TGTGCCAGCAGCCAAGATCGGCGTTCCTACGAGCAGTACTTC. This translates into CASSQDRRSYEQYF. The rearrangement links TRBV4-2 to TRBJ2-7; D not certain. Deletions cut 0 bases from V and 1 base from J, with 7 bases between. CDR3 length equals 14 residues. Germline CDR1 and CDR2: LGHNA and YNFKEQ.

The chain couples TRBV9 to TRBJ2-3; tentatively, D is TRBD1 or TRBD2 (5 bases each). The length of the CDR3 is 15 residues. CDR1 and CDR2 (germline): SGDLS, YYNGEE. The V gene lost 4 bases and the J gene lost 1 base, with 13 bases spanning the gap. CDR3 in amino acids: CASSPRGEGTDTQYF. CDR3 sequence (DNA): TGTGCCAGCAGCCCCCGGGGCGAAGGCACAGATACGCAGTATTTT.

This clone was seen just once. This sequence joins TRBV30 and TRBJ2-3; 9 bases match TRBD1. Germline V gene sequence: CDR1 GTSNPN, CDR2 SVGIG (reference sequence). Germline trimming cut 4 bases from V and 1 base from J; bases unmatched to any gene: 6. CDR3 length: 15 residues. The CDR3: CAWTTGQGGTDTQYF. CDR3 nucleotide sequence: TGTGCCTGGACCACGGGACAGGGTGGCACAGATACGCAGTATTTT.

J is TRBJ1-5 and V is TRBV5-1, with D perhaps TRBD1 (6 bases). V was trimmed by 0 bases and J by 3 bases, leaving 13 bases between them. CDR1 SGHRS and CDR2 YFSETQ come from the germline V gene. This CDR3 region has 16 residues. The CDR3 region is CASSLEGGPVNQPQHF. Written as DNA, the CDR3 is TGCGCCAGCAGCTTGGAGGGGGGGCCGGTCAATCAGCCCCAGCATTTT.

The CDR3 region is CASRGTAVSNEQFF. CDR3 in DNA: TGTGCCAGCAGGGGGACAGCAGTGAGCAATGAGCAGTTCTTC. The rearrangement uses TRBV28 and TRBJ2-1; 7 bases agree with TRBD1. V was clipped by 6 bases and J by 6 bases; unmatched bases: 8. The CDR3 sequence is 14 residues long. Germline values: CDR1 MDHEN, CDR2 SYDVKM.

The CDR3 spells CASSFPGQRTNPRRYYEQYF. The CDR3 DNA is TGTGCCAGCAGTTTCCCGGGACAGCGGACTAACCCGCGCCGCTACTACGAGCAGTACTTC. This chain joins TRBV28 and TRBJ2-7; D might be TRBD1 (7 bases). The length of the CDR3 is 20 residues. Germline V gives CDR1 MDHEN, CDR2 SYDVKM. V was shortened by 3 bases and J by 3 bases, with 30 bases between the two germline ends. The variable domain in full, with the rest retrieved from reference TRBV28 and TRBJ2-7, is DVKVTQSSRYLVKRTGEKVFLECVQDMDHENMFWYRQDPGLGLRLIYFSYDVKMKEKGDIPEGYSVSREKKERFSLILESASTNQTSMYLCASSFPGQRTNPRRYYEQYFGPGTRLTVT.

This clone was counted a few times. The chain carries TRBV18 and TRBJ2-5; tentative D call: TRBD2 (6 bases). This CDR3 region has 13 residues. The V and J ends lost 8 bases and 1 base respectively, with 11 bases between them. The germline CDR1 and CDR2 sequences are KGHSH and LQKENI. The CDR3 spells CASTGGVQETQYF. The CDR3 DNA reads TGTGCCAGCACCGGGGGAGTCCAAGAGACCCAGTACTTC.

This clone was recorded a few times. CDR3 loop: CASSLPGGAGPSEQYF. In DNA, the CDR3 is TGTGCCAGCAGTCTCCCAGGGGGCGCAGGACCTTCCGAGCAGTACTTC. The V gene is TRBV28, the J gene TRBJ2-7; 8 nucleotides agree with TRBD1. CDR1 and CDR2 (germline): MDHEN, SYDVKM. V trimming: 5 bases; J trimming: 6 bases; junction bases outside the gene matches: 15. The CDR3 is 16 amino acids.

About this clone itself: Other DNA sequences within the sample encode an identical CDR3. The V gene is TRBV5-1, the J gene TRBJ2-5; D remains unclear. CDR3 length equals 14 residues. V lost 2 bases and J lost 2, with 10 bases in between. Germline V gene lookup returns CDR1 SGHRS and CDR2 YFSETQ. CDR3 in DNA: TGCGCCAGCAGCTTAAGCTCGGCTCAAGAGACCCAGTACTTC. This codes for CASSLSSAQETQYF.

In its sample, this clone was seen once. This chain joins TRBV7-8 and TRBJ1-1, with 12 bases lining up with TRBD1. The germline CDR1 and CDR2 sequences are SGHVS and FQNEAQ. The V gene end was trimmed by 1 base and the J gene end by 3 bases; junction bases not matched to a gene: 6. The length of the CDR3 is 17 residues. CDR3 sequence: CASSLVGTGGADTEAFF. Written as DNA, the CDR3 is TGTGCCAGCAGCTTAGTGGGGACAGGGGGCGCAGACACTGAAGCTTTCTTT.

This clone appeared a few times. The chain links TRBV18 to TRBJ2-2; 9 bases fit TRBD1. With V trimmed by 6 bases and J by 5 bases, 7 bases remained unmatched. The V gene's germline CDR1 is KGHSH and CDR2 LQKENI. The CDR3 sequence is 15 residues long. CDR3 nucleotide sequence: TGTGCCAGCTCCGCGGACAGGGGATCTACCGGGGAGCTGTTTTTT. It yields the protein CASSADRGSTGELFF. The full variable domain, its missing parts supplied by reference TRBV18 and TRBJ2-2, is NAGVMQNPRHLVRRRGQEARLRCSPMKGHSHVYWYRQLPEEGLKFMVYLQKENIIDESGMPKERFSAEFPKEGPSILRIQQVVRGDSAAYFCASSADRGSTGELFFGEGSRLTVL.

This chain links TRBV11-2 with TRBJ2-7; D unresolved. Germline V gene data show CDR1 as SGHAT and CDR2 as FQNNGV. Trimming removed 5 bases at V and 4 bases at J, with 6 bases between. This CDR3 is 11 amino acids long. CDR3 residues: CASSHEYEQYF. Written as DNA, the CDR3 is TGTGCCAGCAGCCATGAATACGAGCAGTACTTC.

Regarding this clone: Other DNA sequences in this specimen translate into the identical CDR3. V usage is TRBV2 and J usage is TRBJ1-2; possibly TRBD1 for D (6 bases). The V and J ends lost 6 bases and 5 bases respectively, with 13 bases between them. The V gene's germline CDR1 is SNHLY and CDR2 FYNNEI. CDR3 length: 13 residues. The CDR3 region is CASSEIRGYGYTF. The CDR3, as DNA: TGTGCCAGCAGCGAAATTAGGGGGTATGGCTACACCTTC.

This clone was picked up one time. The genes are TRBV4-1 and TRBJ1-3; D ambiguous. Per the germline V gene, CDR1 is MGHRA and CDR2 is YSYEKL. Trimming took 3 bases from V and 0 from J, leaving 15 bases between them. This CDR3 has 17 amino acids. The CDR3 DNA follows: TGCGCCAGCAGCCACAAGGAAAAGGCGAACTCTGGAAACACCATATATTTT. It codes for CASSHKEKANSGNTIYF.

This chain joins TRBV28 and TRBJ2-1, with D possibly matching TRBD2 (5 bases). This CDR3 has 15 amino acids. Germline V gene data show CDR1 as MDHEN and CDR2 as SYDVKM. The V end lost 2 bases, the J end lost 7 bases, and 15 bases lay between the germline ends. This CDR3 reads CASSLGGRGGNEQFF. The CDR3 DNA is TGTGCCAGCAGTTTAGGAGGCCGAGGAGGTAATGAGCAGTTCTTC.

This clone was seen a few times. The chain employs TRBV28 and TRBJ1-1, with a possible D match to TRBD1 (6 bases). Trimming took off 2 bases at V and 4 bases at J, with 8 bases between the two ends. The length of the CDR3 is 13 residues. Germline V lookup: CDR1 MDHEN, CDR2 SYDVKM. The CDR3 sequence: CASSLIRGTEAFF. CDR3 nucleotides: TGTGCCAGCAGTTTAATCAGGGGCACTGAAGCTTTCTTT.

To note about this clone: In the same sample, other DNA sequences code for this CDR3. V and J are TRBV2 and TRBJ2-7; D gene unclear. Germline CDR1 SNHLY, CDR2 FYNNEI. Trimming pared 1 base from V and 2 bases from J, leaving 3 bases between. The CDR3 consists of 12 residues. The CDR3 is CASSEGAYEQYF. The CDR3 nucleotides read TGTGCCAGCAGTGAAGGGGCCTACGAGCAGTACTTC.

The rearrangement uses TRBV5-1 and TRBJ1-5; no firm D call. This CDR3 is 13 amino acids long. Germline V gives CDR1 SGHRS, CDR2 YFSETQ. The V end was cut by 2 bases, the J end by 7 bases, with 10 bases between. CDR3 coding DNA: TGCGCCAGCAGCTTCGGGCAGGACCAGCCCCAGCATTTT. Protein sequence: CASSFGQDQPQHF.